The 8 T cell receptor beta chains below were found in one sample sequenced in a study of monozygotic twins with inflammatory bowel disease. TCRdb reworked the 5' RACE reads into one entry per CDR3 protein, no DNA. The sample spans 350,000 to 500,000 distinct CDR3 sequences; the ten largest clones claim about 2.3%. The sample consisted of blood. The receptors were sampled from a human donor with ulcerative colitis or Crohn's disease, or a healthy co-twin of an affected twin (not recorded which).

The chain uses TRBV5-1 and TRBJ1-6; TCRdb indicates TRBD1, and absent DNA this call remains unverified. CDR3 size: 16 residues. The germline V gene encodes CDR1 SGHRS and CDR2 YFSETQ. CDR3 in amino acids: CASSPDWDIRNSPLHF.

This rearrangement joins TRBV6-2 or TRBV6-3 to TRBJ2-3; the D gene TCRdb calls, TRBD1, cannot be checked with no DNA. Germline assignment: CDR1 MNHEY and CDR2 SVGEGT. The CDR3 has 11 amino acids. CDR3 amino acids: CASHQGSTQYF.

The chain joins TRBV24-1 to TRBJ2-1. Germline loops: CDR1 KGHDR, CDR2 SFDVKD. This CDR3 has 16 amino acids. CDR3 loop: CATSDPTGRTYNEQFF.

The chain combines TRBV19 with TRBJ2-5; TCRdb's assignment of TRBD1 cannot be checked, as there is no DNA. CDR1 is LNHDA, CDR2 SQIVND, per germline (reference sequence). This CDR3 spans 15 amino acids. The CDR3 loop is CASSREYRGRETQYF.

The rearrangement uses TRBV11-2 and TRBJ1-6. Germline loops: CDR1 SGHAT, CDR2 FQNNGV. The CDR3 loop spans 17 amino acids. CDR3 sequence: CASSLRQASSYNSPLHF. Complete variable domain (other parts from reference TRBV11-2 and TRBJ1-6): EAGVAQSPRYKIIEKRQSVAFWCNPISGHATLYWYQQILGQGPKLLIQFQNNGVVDDSQLPKDRFSAERLKGVDSTLKIQPAKLEDSAVYLCASSLRQASSYNSPLHFGNGTRLTVT.

V gene TRBV19 combines with J gene TRBJ1-5. The germline V gene encodes CDR1 LNHDA and CDR2 SQIVND (reference sequence). This CDR3 contains 16 residues. Here the CDR3 reads CASSIGGGARSQPQHF.

The rearrangement links TRBV7-9 to TRBJ2-2. The CDR3 is 15 residues long. Per germline, CDR1 SEHNR and CDR2 FQNEAQ (reference sequence). The CDR3 loop is CASSLRCANTGELFF.

This chain joins TRBV25-1 and TRBJ2-5; there is no DNA to check the TCRdb D call of TRBD1. The germline V gene has CDR1 MGHDK and CDR2 SYGVNS. The CDR3 sequence is 12 residues long. CDR3 loop: CASLQGQETQYF.